Described below is a single T cell receptor (beta chain) sequence and its context. Molecular barcoding with unique molecular identifiers was used for the TCRbeta library. One entry per CDR3 protein, called by TCRdb with MiXCR from the PCR reads. Of roughly 200,000 distinct CDR3 sequences in the sample, about 9.2% were seen once. These data belong to a study of T-cell reconstitution after alpha-beta-depleted transplantation in children. CDR3 length equals 19 residues. CDR1 SNHLY and CDR2 FYNNEI come from the germline V gene. Trimming pared 5 bases from V and 5 bases from J, leaving 27 bases between. This clonotype was obtained from a human donor who donated a stem cell graft to a child with acute lymphoblastic leukemia. The chain carries TRBV2 and TRBJ2-2, with a weak D call TRBD1 (5 bases). The sequencing here drew on PBMCs from the stem cell graft donor, taken from the stem cell graft. CDR3 sequence: CASSHNSRTPSRRTGELFF. Here the CDR3 DNA reads TGTGCCAGCAGTCATAATTCCCGGACACCTTCTAGGAGAACCGGGGAGCTGTTTTTT.